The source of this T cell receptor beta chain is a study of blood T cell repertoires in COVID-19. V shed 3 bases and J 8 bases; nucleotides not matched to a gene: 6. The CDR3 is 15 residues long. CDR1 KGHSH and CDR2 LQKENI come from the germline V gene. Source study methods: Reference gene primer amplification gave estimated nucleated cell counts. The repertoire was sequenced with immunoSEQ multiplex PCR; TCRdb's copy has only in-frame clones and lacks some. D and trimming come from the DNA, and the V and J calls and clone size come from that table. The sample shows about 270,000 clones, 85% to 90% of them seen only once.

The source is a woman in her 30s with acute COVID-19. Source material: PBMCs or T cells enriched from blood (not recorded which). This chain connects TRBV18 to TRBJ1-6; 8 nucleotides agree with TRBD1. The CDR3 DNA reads TGTGCCAGCTCACCGACAGGGGTTGTTGATTCACCCCTCCACTTT. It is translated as CASSPTGVVDSPLHF.